Listed here is a single T cell receptor (beta chain). The specificity of this receptor is unknown. No base qualities exist here, and no much larger clone lies one base off it. This sample was taken from a study of blood T cell repertoires in COVID-19 (dated by TCRdb to 2018 to 2020). Study-wide context: The collaborator samples originated in the United States, Italy and Spain and spanned the acute and convalescent phases of COVID-19. Subjects who had been exposed to COVID-19, were actively infected with it, or had recovered from it provided the deeply sampled blood TCRbeta repertoires that made up the dataset. The repertoires were made available in a free public database intended to serve as a resource for research on the immune response to SARS-CoV-2. Where available, HLA class I and class II types were obtained from metadata supplied by the sample provider rather than from assay-based typing. The prospective study material was composed of cDNA or gDNA derived from T cells, B-cell-depleted T cells, or PBMCs. Nearly every sample came with metadata listing a de-identified subject ID, COVID-19 status, age in years and sex. Samples came from the ongoing ImmuneRACE study (first 160 participants) plus 1,254 subjects from 6 global collaborators.

The CDR3 has 16 amino acids, counting the end cysteine and phenylalanine. Only the CDR3 DNA is retained, 48 bases long and in frame from the first base. CDR1 SGHTA and CDR2 FQGTGA are derived from the germline V gene. Trimming takes 0 bases from V and 2 bases from J, and the germline ends sit 12 bases apart. On the study overall, not on this receptor specifically: Clinical and demographic metadata were provided uncurated, with the amount varying by source and participant.

At one collaborating source in Seattle, patients were enrolled during active infection and were followed longitudinally through the course of disease. Collaborating institutions collected whole blood in K2EDTA tubes following their own protocols. For TCRbeta analysis, collaborators shipped samples in one of three forms: frozen whole blood, isolated PBMCs, or DNA extracted from either of those sample types. The immunoSEQ Assay, a bias-controlled multiplex PCR, was used to amplify TCRbeta CDR3 regions from genomic DNA. As for the original processing: The number of nucleated cells in each sample was estimated by amplification of reference gene primers within the assay. To quantify the absolute abundance of each unique TCRbeta CDR3 rearrangement, sequence reads were collapsed and filtered. Productive Simpson clonality was computed per sample as the square root of Simpson's diversity index over productive rearrangements. TCRdb took over this immuneACCESS table, retaining in-frame rearrangements with V and J assigned. Such tables are incomplete; in checked studies, under half of the missing clones stem from an unresolved V gene, and the remainder is unexplained. V and J calls and clone size come straight from that table; D and trimming were deduced from the DNA. The sample includes some 190,000 clones, with roughly 84% observed a single time. 15% to 20% of the sample belongs to the ten largest clones.

This receptor was obtained from a person aged 65-85 years with COVID-19, enrolled during active disease. The sequenced sample was peripheral blood. The V gene is TRBV7-3 and the J gene is TRBJ2-3; a tentative D match to TRBD1 spans 6 bases. For the CDR3, the sequence is CASSLTKDSLTDTQYF. The DNA reads TGTGCCAGCAGCTTAACCAAGGACAGCCTCACAGATACGCAGTATTTT.